The clone carrying this TCR beta chain was seen at least ten times. Its antigen is unknown. The sample belongs to a study of CD8 T cells in ankylosing spondylitis. Study-level points and caveats: Clones linked with disease were CD8+ and fairly uncommon in the peripheral blood.

TCRdb fed the 5' RACE reads into MiXCR, producing one record per CDR3 protein. The data contain 220,000 or so distinct CDR3 sequences, approximately 10% of them singletons. Trimming removed 0 bases from V and 6 bases from J, with 6 bases in between. The CDR3 runs to 12 residues. Germline lookup yields CDR1 SGHDT and CDR2 YYEEEE. Material for sequencing was blood, either unsorted or a sorted T cell fraction (not recorded which). The TCR originated in a male donor with ankylosing spondylitis or in good health (not recorded which). This chain connects TRBV5-6 to TRBJ1-1; D not certain. The CDR3 protein is CASSLAVAEAFF. The CDR3 nucleotides read TGTGCCAGCAGCTTGGCCGTGGCTGAAGCTTTCTTT.